The 10 T cell receptor beta chains in this list originate from one sample, sequenced in a study of Ad26.COV2.S vaccination and SARS-CoV-2 variants. Indicated treatment: 15 to 20 received Ad26.COV2.S at low or high dose, single or two shots; 5 received placebo; per-sample allocation not given. Specimens were obtained on day 63 following the first vaccine or placebo injection. Only in-frame clones appear in the TCRdb table, and some are missing; sequencing was by immunoSEQ multiplex PCR. This sample has roughly 350,000 clones, with about 89% found just once. The input for sequencing was peripheral blood, taken in a trial of Ad26.COV2.S vaccine versus placebo. The receptor source for this set is a person aged 18 to 65 who received the Ad26.COV2.S COVID-19 vaccine or a placebo.

This clone was recorded once. V gene TRBV19 combines with J gene TRBJ1-1; 9 bases fit TRBD1. The CDR3 totals 15 residues. The germline V gene has CDR1 LNHDA and CDR2 SQIVND (reference sequence). Trimming removed 3 bases from V and 2 bases from J; junction bases left unmatched: 4. This CDR3 reads CASSIPGQGNTEAFF. CDR3 nucleotides: TGTGCCAGTAGTATCCCGGGACAGGGAAACACTGAAGCTTTCTTT.

This chain joins TRBV19 and TRBJ1-2; unclear D gene. The CDR3 is 14 amino acids. Trimming took 1 base from V and 2 from J, leaving 8 bases between them. Germline V gene lookup returns CDR1 LNHDA and CDR2 SQIVND (reference sequence). The CDR3 here is CASSIGAGNYGYTF. The DNA for the CDR3 is TGTGCCAGTAGTATAGGGGCAGGAAACTATGGCTACACCTTC.

This chain links TRBV11-2 with TRBJ1-3; D call uncertain. Per germline, CDR1 SGHAT and CDR2 FQNNGV. The CDR3 totals 15 residues. V lost 5 bases to trimming and J lost 0 bases, with 11 bases between them. CDR3 region: CASSTRQNSGNTIYF. The CDR3 DNA follows: TGTGCCAGCAGCACACGACAAAACTCTGGAAACACCATATATTTT.

This clone came up a few times. This chain uses TRBV7-2 with TRBJ1-1; TRBD1 is a possible D gene (6 bases). V lost 1 base and J 0 bases, leaving 9 bases between the germline ends. The CDR3 totals 15 residues. Per germline, CDR1 SGHTA and CDR2 FQGNSA. CDR3 loop: CASSLGDNMNTEAFF. For the CDR3, the DNA is TGTGCCAGCAGCTTAGGGGACAACATGAACACTGAAGCTTTCTTT.

This rearrangement joins TRBV27 to TRBJ1-5; D might be TRBD1 (6 bases). CDR1 MNHEY and CDR2 SMNVEV come from the germline V gene (reference sequence). The CDR3 has 12 amino acids. V lost 4 bases to trimming and J lost 7 bases, with 8 bases between them. CDR3 amino acids: CASSSQGQPQHF. The DNA of the CDR3 is TGTGCCAGCAGTTCCCAGGGGCAGCCCCAGCATTTT.

This clone was seen once. The chain links TRBV9 to TRBJ2-5, with unresolved D. The germline V and J ends were trimmed by 3 bases and 7 bases, with 13 bases remaining between them. This CDR3 has 13 residues. Germline V lookup: CDR1 SGDLS, CDR2 YYNGEE. CDR3 sequence (DNA): TGTGCCAGCAGCGAGGTTCAGGACGGGACCCAGTACTTC. Its protein is CASSEVQDGTQYF. The full variable domain, rest sourced from reference TRBV9 and TRBJ2-5, is DSGVTQTPKHLITATGQRVTLRCSPRSGDLSVYWYQQSLDQGLQFLIQYYNGEERAKGNILERFSAQQFPDLHSELNLSSLELGDSALYFCASSEVQDGTQYFGPGTRLLVL.

V is TRBV7-2 and J is TRBJ1-2, with unresolved D. The CDR3 contains 12 residues. CDR1 SGHTA and CDR2 FQGNSA come from the germline V gene. V lost 1 base and J lost 6, with 6 bases in between. The CDR3 loop reads CASSLETNGYTF. In DNA form, the CDR3 reads TGTGCCAGCAGCTTAGAGACTAATGGCTACACCTTC. Full variable domain (remainder filled in from reference TRBV7-2 and TRBJ1-2): GAGVSQSPSNKVTEKGKDVELRCDPISGHTALYWYRQSLGQGLEFLIYFQGNSAPDKSGLPSDRFSAERTGGSVSTLTIQRTQQEDSAVYLCASSLETNGYTFGSGTRLTVV.

This chain connects TRBV7-9 to TRBJ1-1; D possibly corresponds to TRBD1 (6 bases). The CDR3 is 18 residues long. Germline V CDR1 and CDR2: SEHNR, FQNEAQ (reference sequence). Trimming removed 5 bases from V and 0 bases from J, with 22 bases in between. The DNA for the CDR3 is TGTGCCAGCAGCGGGGTAGTAGGGGGTAAAACTATGAACACTGAAGCTTTCTTT. This sequence encodes CASSGVVGGKTMNTEAFF. The complete variable domain, with remaining parts taken from reference TRBV7-9 and TRBJ1-1, reads DTGVSQNPRHKITKRGQNVTFRCDPISEHNRLYWYRQTLGQGPEFLTYFQNEAQLEKSRLLSDRFSAERPKGSFSTLEIQRTEQGDSAMYLCASSGVVGGKTMNTEAFFGQGTRLTVV.

J is TRBJ1-1 and V is TRBV7-8; D is unclear. The CDR3 runs to 13 residues. CDR1 SGHVS and CDR2 FQNEAQ come from the germline V gene. The V and J ends lost 2 bases and 6 bases respectively, with 10 bases between them. Here the CDR3 DNA reads TGTGCCAGCAGCTTAATGTATGGGTCTGAAGCTTTCTTT. As protein: CASSLMYGSEAFF.

The chain joins TRBV5-1 to TRBJ1-5, with D tentatively TRBD1 (6 bases). The CDR3 spans 15 residues. V was cut by 4 bases and J by 9 bases, with 20 bases left in between. Germline-derived CDR1 and CDR2 are SGHRS and YFSETQ. CDR3 coding DNA: TGCGCCAGCAGCCCCGAGGGGGGATCAATTGTGCCCCAGCATTTT. Translating it yields CASSPEGGSIVPQHF.